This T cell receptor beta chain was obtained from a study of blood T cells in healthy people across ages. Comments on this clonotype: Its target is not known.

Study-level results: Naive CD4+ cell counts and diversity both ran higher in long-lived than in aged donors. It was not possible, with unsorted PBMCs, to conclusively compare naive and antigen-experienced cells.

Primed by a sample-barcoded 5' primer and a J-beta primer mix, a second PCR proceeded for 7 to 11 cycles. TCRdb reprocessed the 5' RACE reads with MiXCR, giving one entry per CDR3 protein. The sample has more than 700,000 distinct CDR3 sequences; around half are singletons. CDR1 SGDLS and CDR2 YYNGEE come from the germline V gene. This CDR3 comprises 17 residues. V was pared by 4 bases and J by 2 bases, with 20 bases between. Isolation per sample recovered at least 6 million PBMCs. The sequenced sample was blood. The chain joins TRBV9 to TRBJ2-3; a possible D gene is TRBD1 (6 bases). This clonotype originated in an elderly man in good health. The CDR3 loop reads CASSTLQGSMLTDTQYF. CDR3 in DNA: TGTGCCAGCAGCACACTACAGGGTTCGATGCTCACAGATACGCAGTATTTT.